Listed here are 25 T cell receptor beta chains from one sample, sequenced in a study of T cell responses to AZD1222 COVID-19 vaccine. Repertoires were generated with immunoSEQ multiplex PCR, while TCRdb's copy carries only in-frame clones and drops some. Of about 37,000 clones in the sample, 75% to 90% are singletons; the top ten hold roughly 6.2%. The sample here was peripheral blood, taken on day 0 of AZD1222 vaccination. All receptors come from an adult in good health.

CDR3 nucleotide sequence: TGTGCCAGCAGTGCGGACAGCCAAGAGACCCAGTACTTC. Translating gives CASSADSQETQYF. V gene TRBV2 combines with J gene TRBJ2-5; TRBD1 might be the D (6 bases). Germline CDR1 and CDR2: SNHLY and FYNNEI. V shed 4 bases and J shed 1 base, with 7 bases lying between them. CDR3 size: 13 residues.

This clone was found once. The CDR3 is CASSPPRNRAQETQYF. CDR3 in DNA: TGTGCCAGCTCCCCTCCCCGAAACCGGGCCCAAGAGACCCAGTACTTC. The chain recombines TRBV18 with TRBJ2-5; D not resolved. CDR1 and CDR2 (germline): KGHSH, LQKENI. V was shortened by 6 bases and J by 1 base, with 18 bases between the two germline ends. The CDR3 loop spans 16 amino acids.

This chain links TRBV10-2 with TRBJ2-3, with D uncertain. V lost 4 bases and J lost 4, with 6 bases in between. CDR1 and CDR2 from the germline V gene are WSHSY and SAAADI. The CDR3 runs 12 residues. For the CDR3, the DNA is TGCGCCAGCAGTGGGGGTGCAGATACGCAGTATTTT. It codes for CASSGGADTQYF.

This sequence joins TRBV7-2 and TRBJ1-1; the match to TRBD1 covers 7 bases. Trimming cost V 5 bases and J 0 bases; bases outside gene matches: 6. Germline V gene lookup returns CDR1 SGHTA and CDR2 FQGNSA. The CDR3 sequence is 15 residues long. The CDR3 loop reads CASSRGTALNTEAFF. The CDR3 nucleotides are TGTGCCAGCAGCCGCGGGACAGCCTTGAACACTGAAGCTTTCTTT.

The chain recombines TRBV5-4 with TRBJ1-1, with no clear D. V gave up 0 bases and J gave up 0 bases, with 12 bases separating them. Germline lookup yields CDR1 SGHNT and CDR2 YYREEE (reference sequence). The CDR3 has 16 amino acids. The CDR3 nucleotides read TGTGCCAGCAGCTTGGAACCCAGGCTAATGAACACTGAAGCTTTCTTT. It encodes CASSLEPRLMNTEAFF.

This chain links TRBV6-5 with TRBJ2-1; D possibly corresponds to TRBD2 (6 bases). Germline CDR1 reads MNHEY; CDR2 reads SVGAGI. V lost 6 bases and J lost 8, with 17 bases in between. The CDR3 consists of 14 residues. The CDR3 DNA is TGTGCCAGCAGCCCCGGGACTGGTGGGTATGAGCAGTTCTTC. As protein: CASSPGTGGYEQFF.

J is TRBJ2-7 and V is TRBV10-1; D tentatively reads TRBD1 or TRBD2 (5 bases each). Germline CDR1 reads WNHNN; CDR2 reads SYGVQD (reference sequence). V was cut by 4 bases and J by 0 bases, with 7 bases left in between. The CDR3 sequence is 13 residues long. This chain's CDR3 is CASSAGPSYEQYF. The DNA of the CDR3 is TGCGCCAGCAGTGCGGGACCCTCCTACGAGCAGTACTTC.

The V call is TRBV2, the J call TRBJ1-5; D gene unclear. Germline V gives CDR1 SNHLY, CDR2 FYNNEI. Trimming left V 4 bases short and J 0 bases short, with 7 bases between. This CDR3 contains 14 residues. The CDR3 loop is CASSGSISNQPQHF. The CDR3 nucleotides read TGTGCCAGCAGTGGATCGATTAGCAATCAGCCCCAGCATTTT.

The chain combines TRBV6-2 or TRBV6-3 with TRBJ2-7, with a tentative D call TRBD1 (6 bases). The V gene lost 2 bases and the J gene lost 3 bases, with 11 bases spanning the gap. Germline V gives CDR1 MNHEY, CDR2 SVGEGT. The CDR3 length is 14 residues. The CDR3 loop reads CASSYDTGNYEQYF. The CDR3 nucleotides are TGTGCCAGCAGTTACGATACAGGGAACTACGAGCAGTACTTC.

The chain uses TRBV2 and TRBJ1-5; unclear D gene. The germline gives CDR1 SNHLY, CDR2 FYNNEI. This CDR3 spans 14 amino acids. The germline V and J ends were trimmed by 1 base and 3 bases, with 7 bases remaining between them. CDR3 in amino acids: CASSEGYVNQPQHF. The CDR3 nucleotides are TGTGCCAGCAGTGAAGGTTACGTCAATCAGCCCCAGCATTTT.

The J gene is TRBJ2-7, the V gene TRBV7-2; D perhaps matches TRBD2 (6 bases). The V and J ends lost 5 bases and 1 base respectively, with 15 bases between them. Germline lookup yields CDR1 SGHTA and CDR2 FQGNSA. The CDR3 loop spans 15 amino acids. Here the CDR3 DNA reads TGTGCCAGCAGCCTAGGGGCCGGGAGTTCCTACGAGCAGTACTTC. Amino acids: CASSLGAGSSYEQYF.

This clone was seen only once. The rearrangement uses TRBV21-1 and TRBJ2-7; the D segment call TRBD1 is taken from the table without a DNA check. TRBV21-1 is termed a pseudogene. The CDR3 length is 13 residues. This CDR3 reads CASTLQGAHEQYF. DNA of the CDR3: TGTGCCAGCACCCTACAGGGGGCCCACGAGCAGTACTTC.

The chain couples TRBV27 to TRBJ1-1, with a weak D call TRBD1 (5 bases). The length of the CDR3 is 15 residues. The V end was cut by 7 bases, the J end by 2 bases, with 17 bases between. Germline V gives CDR1 MNHEY, CDR2 SMNVEV (reference sequence). The CDR3 DNA follows: TGTGCCAGCACGCCCCTCGGGACCCTCAACACTGAAGCTTTCTTT. It specifies CASTPLGTLNTEAFF.

The chain has TRBV19 and TRBJ2-2; D may be TRBD2 (7 bases). Germline CDR1 is LNHDA and CDR2 is SQIVND (reference sequence). This CDR3 is built from 13 residues. The V gene lost 7 bases and the J gene lost 5 bases, with 11 bases spanning the gap. CDR3 DNA sequence: TGTGCCAGTAAGAGGGGGGGTACCGGGGAGCTGTTTTTT. It translates to CASKRGGTGELFF. Filled out from reference TRBV19 and TRBJ2-2, the complete variable domain reads DGGITQSPKYLFRKEGQNVTLSCEQNLNHDAMYWYRQDPGQGLRLIYYSQIVNDFQKGDIAEGYSVSREKKESFPLTVTSAQKNPTAFYLCASKRGGTGELFFGEGSRLTVL.

The J gene is TRBJ2-3, the V gene TRBV19; TRBD1 aligns across 12 bases. With V trimmed by 4 bases and J by 3 bases, 11 bases remained unmatched. CDR1 LNHDA and CDR2 SQIVND come from the germline V gene (reference sequence). The CDR3 runs to 18 residues. CDR3 residues: CASSNRDRGLGVTDTQYF. CDR3 in DNA: TGTGCCAGTAGTAACCGGGACAGGGGGCTGGGGGTGACAGATACGCAGTATTTT.

The chain uses TRBV7-2 and TRBJ2-5, with TRBD1 matching over 10 bases. There are 14 residues in the CDR3. Losses at the gene ends were 2 bases for V and 6 bases for J; bases not matched to a gene: 3. From germline, CDR1 is SGHTA and CDR2 FQGNSA. CDR3 bases: TGTGCCAGCAGCTTAATCGACAGGGGGCAGACCCAGTACTTC. Translation: CASSLIDRGQTQYF.

The rearrangement joins TRBV27 to TRBJ1-2; the D gene is possibly TRBD1 (6 bases). The germline gives CDR1 MNHEY, CDR2 SMNVEV (reference sequence). V lost 1 base and J 6 bases, leaving 9 bases between the germline ends. This CDR3 comprises 13 residues. The CDR3 loop reads CASSLLGADGYTF. CDR3 bases: TGTGCCAGCAGTTTATTGGGGGCGGATGGCTACACCTTC.

This clone was detected only once. CDR3 in amino acids: CASSVGSAVSTDTQYF. The CDR3, as DNA: TGTGCCAGCAGCGTAGGATCGGCGGTTAGCACAGATACGCAGTATTTT. V is TRBV9 and J is TRBJ2-3; D is unresolved. The ends were cut back, 0 bases at V and 0 bases at J, with 11 bases in the middle. Germline assignment: CDR1 SGDLS and CDR2 YYNGEE. There are 16 residues in the CDR3.

The chain combines TRBV28 with TRBJ2-7, with a possible D match to TRBD2 (7 bases). The germline gives CDR1 MDHEN, CDR2 SYDVKM. CDR3 length: 16 amino acids. V was clipped by 5 bases and J by 0 bases, with 17 bases between them. The CDR3 DNA sequence: TGTGCCAGCAGTCCCTGGGGGCGGGGGAGCTCCTACGAGCAGTACTTC. It translates to CASSPWGRGSSYEQYF.

The genes are TRBV29-1 and TRBJ2-3, with 14 bases identical to TRBD2. The CDR3 length is 15 residues. Germline V gives CDR1 SQVTM, CDR2 ANQGSEA. The V segment lost 3 bases and the J segment 5 bases; nucleotides outside the gene matches: 4. In nucleotides, the CDR3 is TGCAGCGTTGATGGACTAGCGGGGGGTCAAGATACGCAGTATTTT. This gives the protein CSVDGLAGGQDTQYF.

This clone was recorded a few times. The chain is built from TRBV27 and TRBJ1-1, with TRBD1 matching over 7 bases. Trimming at V came to 2 bases and at J to 4 bases, leaving 4 bases not matched to a gene. From germline, CDR1 is MNHEY and CDR2 SMNVEV (reference sequence). The CDR3 has 14 amino acids. DNA for the CDR3: TGTGCCAGCAGTTTAAGAGACAGGGCCACTGAAGCTTTCTTT. It specifies CASSLRDRATEAFF.

V and J are TRBV20-1 and TRBJ1-2; D remains unclear. The germline V and J ends were trimmed by 6 bases and 4 bases, with 9 bases remaining between them. The CDR3 is made up of 11 amino acids. Germline V gene data show CDR1 as DFQATT and CDR2 as SNEGSKA (reference sequence). DNA of the CDR3: TGCAGTGCAACAGTAACCTATGGCTACACCTTC. Amino acid sequence: CSATVTYGYTF.

The chain has TRBV2 and TRBJ1-1, with D perhaps TRBD1 (5 bases). The V end lost 2 bases, the J end lost 1 base, and 20 bases lay between the germline ends. This CDR3 comprises 18 residues. Germline V gives CDR1 SNHLY, CDR2 FYNNEI. For the CDR3, the DNA is TGTGCCAGCAGTGAAAGGCTACGGGGGGATTTCAGGAACACTGAAGCTTTCTTT. It encodes CASSERLRGDFRNTEAFF.

V usage is TRBV7-2 and J usage is TRBJ2-3; the match to TRBD2 covers 8 bases. Per the germline V gene, CDR1 is SGHTA and CDR2 is FQGNSA. There are 15 residues in the CDR3. With 6 bases clipped from V and 10 bases from J, the junction kept 15 bases outside the gene matches. The CDR3 nucleotides read TGTGCCAGCAGTACCGCCGGGGGGGCCCTCGAAGCGCAGTATTTT. Translated: CASSTAGGALEAQYF.

This clone showed up just once. This chain joins TRBV11-2 and TRBJ1-5, with 8 bases identical to TRBD1. CDR3 length: 14 amino acids. J was trimmed by 6 bases and V by 4 bases; bases with no gene match: 5. Germline CDR1 is SGHAT and CDR2 is FQNNGV. The CDR3 region is CASSWTGIGQPQHF. The DNA of the CDR3 is TGTGCCAGCAGCTGGACAGGGATCGGTCAGCCCCAGCATTTT.